This is a list of T cell receptor beta chains from one sample in a study of shared clonotypes between healthy human individuals. TCRdb's table, derived via immunoSEQ multiplex PCR, lists solely in-frame clones and lacks some. The data show over 400,000 clones, with more than 75% seen just once and approximately 12% held by the top ten. Sample: PBMCs. These receptors all come from a woman in her thirties or forties in good health. Some clones in this sample may be carry-over from other donors' samples. Both conserved end residues are part of each CDR3. Fields, in order: clone size, J gene, V gene, CDR3 protein. Clone size is stated in some rows and not others, as once, few, many or a class when expanded.

>once|TRBJ2-3|TRBV19
CASSPGVRTDTQYF
>.|.|TRBV4-1
CASGHEDRGSYEQYF
>.|TRBJ1-1|TRBV6-1
CASSEAGRPQGTEAFF
>.|TRBJ1-3|TRBV28
CASKKQGAISSGNTIYF
>.|TRBJ2-7|TRBV19
CASSMGESYEQYF
>.|TRBJ1-3|TRBV7-2
CASSRTGLIRGNTIYF
>.|TRBJ2-1|TRBV7-3
CASSDQGGVDEQFF
>.|TRBJ2-7|TRBV2
CASRSDRGPYEQYF
>.|TRBJ2-7|TRBV5-5
CASSLPSYEQYF
>.|TRBJ1-4|TRBV2
CASTGQGRNEKLFF
>.|TRBJ2-4|TRBV28
CASSLYQGGGIQYF
>few|TRBJ1-2|TRBV18
CASSPPAQAYGYTF
>.|TRBJ2-3|TRBV15
CATKLRAGAAGDTQYF
>.|TRBJ1-5|TRBV23-1
CASSQGRVWGNQPQHF
>few|TRBJ2-5|TRBV7-9
CASSLSSGRSETQYF
>.|TRBJ2-5|TRBV20-1
CSAGRQETQYF